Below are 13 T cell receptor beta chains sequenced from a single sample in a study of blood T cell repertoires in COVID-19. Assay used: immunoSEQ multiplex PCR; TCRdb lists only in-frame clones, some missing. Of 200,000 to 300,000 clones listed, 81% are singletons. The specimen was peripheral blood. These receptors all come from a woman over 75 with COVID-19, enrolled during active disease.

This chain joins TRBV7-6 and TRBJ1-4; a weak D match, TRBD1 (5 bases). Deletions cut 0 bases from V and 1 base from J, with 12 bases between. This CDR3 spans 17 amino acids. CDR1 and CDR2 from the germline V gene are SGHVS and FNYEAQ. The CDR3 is CASSLAAGLITNEKLFF. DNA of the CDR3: TGTGCCAGCAGCTTAGCCGCGGGGCTGATAACTAATGAAAAACTGTTTTTT.

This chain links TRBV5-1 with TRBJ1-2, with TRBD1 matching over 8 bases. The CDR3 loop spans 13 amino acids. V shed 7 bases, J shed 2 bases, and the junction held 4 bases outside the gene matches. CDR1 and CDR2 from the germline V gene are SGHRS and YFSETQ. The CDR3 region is CASRTGMNYGYTF. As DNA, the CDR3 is TGCGCCAGCCGGACAGGGATGAACTATGGCTACACCTTC.

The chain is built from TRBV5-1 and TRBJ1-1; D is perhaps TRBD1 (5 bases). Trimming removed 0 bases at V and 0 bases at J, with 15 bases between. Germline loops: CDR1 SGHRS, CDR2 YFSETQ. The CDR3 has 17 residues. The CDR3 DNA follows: TGCGCCAGCAGCTTGGAAGGATTGGGGCCAATGAACACTGAAGCTTTCTTT. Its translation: CASSLEGLGPMNTEAFF.

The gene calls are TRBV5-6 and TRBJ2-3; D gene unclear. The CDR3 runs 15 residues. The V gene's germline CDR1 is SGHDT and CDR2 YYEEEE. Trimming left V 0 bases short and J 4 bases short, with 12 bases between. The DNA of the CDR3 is TGTGCCAGCAGCTTGGGCCGACTGAGGTCAGATACGCAGTATTTT. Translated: CASSLGRLRSDTQYF.

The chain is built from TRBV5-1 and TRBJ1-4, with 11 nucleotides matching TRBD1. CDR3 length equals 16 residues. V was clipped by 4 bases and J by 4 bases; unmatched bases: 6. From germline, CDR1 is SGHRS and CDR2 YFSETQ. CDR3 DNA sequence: TGCGCCAGCAGCACGGGACAGGGGGGATTTAATGAAAAACTGTTTTTT. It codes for CASSTGQGGFNEKLFF.

CDR3 DNA: TGTGCCAGCAGCTTAGTTAGGGGACAGGGCTACGAGCAGTACTTC. Residues: CASSLVRGQGYEQYF. The chain is built from TRBV7-2 and TRBJ2-7; 9 nucleotides line up with TRBD1. This CDR3 has 15 amino acids. Looked up from germline, CDR1 is SGHTA and CDR2 is FQGNSA. The trim removed 1 base at V and 3 bases at J, leaving 4 bases unmatched.

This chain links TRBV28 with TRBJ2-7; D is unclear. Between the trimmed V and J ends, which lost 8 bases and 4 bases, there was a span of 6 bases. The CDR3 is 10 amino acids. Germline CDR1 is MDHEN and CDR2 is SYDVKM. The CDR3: CASGIYEQYF. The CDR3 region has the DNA TGTGCCAGCGGCATTTACGAGCAGTACTTC.

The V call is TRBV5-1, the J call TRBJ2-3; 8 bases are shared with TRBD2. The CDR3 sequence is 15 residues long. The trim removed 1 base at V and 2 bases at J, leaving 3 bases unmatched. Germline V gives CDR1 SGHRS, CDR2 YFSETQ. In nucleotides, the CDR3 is TGCGCCAGCAGCTTGAACGGGGGGGCCACAGATACGCAGTATTTT. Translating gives CASSLNGGATDTQYF.

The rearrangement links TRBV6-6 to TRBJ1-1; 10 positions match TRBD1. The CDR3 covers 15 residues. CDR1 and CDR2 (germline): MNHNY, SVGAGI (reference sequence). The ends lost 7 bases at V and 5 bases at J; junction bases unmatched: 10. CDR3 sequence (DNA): TGTGCCAGCAATGGCCGGGACAGGGGTAAAACTGAAGCTTTCTTT. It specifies CASNGRDRGKTEAFF.

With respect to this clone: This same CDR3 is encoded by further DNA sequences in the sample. The CDR3 coding sequence is TGTGCCAGCAGCGTACAGGGGGGTACTGAAGCTTTCTTT. Translated, it gives CASSVQGGTEAFF. The chain is built from TRBV7-3 and TRBJ1-1, with 8 nucleotides matching TRBD1. Germline trimming cut 5 bases from V and 5 bases from J; bases unmatched to any gene: 4. The CDR3 totals 13 residues. CDR1 and CDR2 (germline): SGHTA, FQGTGA.

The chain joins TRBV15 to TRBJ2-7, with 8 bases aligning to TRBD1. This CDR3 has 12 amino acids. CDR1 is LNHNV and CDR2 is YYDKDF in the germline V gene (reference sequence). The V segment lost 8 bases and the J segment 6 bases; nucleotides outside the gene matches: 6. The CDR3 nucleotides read TGTGCCACCGCAGGGGGCTCGCGCGAGCAGTACTTC. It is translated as CATAGGSREQYF.

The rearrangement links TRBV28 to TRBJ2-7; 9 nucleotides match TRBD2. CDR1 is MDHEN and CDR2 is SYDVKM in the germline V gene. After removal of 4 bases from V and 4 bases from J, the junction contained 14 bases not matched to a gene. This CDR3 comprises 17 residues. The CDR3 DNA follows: TGTGCCAGCAGTTCCCGGGAGTTGAGCGGGAGGAAGTACGAGCAGTACTTC. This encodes CASSSRELSGRKYEQYF.

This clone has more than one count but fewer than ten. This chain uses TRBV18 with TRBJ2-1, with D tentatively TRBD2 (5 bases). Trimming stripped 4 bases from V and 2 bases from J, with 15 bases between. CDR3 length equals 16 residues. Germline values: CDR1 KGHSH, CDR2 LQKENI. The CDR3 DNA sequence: TGTGCCAGCTCACTCAACCCCCCAGCGGCCTACAATGAGCAGTTCTTC. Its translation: CASSLNPPAAYNEQFF.